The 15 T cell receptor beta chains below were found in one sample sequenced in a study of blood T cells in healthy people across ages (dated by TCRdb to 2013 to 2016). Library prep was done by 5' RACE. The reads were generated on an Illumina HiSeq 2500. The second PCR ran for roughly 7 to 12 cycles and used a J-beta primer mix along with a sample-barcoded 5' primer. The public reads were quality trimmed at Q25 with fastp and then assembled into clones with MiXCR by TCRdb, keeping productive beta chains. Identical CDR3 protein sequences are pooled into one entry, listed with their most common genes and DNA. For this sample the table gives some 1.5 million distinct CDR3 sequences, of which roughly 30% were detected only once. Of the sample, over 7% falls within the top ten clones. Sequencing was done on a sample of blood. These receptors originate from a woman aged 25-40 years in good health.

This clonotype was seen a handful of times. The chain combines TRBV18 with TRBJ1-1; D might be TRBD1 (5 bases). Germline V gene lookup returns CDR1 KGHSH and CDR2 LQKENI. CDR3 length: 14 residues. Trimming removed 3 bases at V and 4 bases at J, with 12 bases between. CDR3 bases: TGTGCCAGCTCACCGTCCGCGGGACGCACTGAAGCTTTCTTT. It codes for CASSPSAGRTEAFF.

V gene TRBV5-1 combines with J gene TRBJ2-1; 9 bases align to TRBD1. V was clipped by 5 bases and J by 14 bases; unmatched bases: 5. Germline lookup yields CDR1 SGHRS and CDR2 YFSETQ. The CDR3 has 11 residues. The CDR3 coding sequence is TGCGCCAGCAGGGGGACAGGGATGGAGTTCTTC. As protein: CASRGTGMEFF.

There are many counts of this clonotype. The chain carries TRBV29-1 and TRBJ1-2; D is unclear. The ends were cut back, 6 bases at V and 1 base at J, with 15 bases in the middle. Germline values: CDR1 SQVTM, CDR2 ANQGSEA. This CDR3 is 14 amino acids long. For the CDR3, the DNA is TGCAGCGTGTTTTCGGGGTCCTTTAACTATGGCTACACCTTC. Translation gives CSVFSGSFNYGYTF.

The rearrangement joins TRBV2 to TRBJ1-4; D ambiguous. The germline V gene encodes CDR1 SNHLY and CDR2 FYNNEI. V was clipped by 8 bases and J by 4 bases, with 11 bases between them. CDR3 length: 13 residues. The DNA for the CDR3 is TGTGCCAGCTCTAGGGAGCGTAATGAAAAACTGTTTTTT. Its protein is CASSRERNEKLFF.

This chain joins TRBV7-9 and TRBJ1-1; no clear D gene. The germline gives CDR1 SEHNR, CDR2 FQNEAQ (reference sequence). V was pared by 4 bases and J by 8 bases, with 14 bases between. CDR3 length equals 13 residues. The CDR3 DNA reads TGTGCCAGCAGCTCCAAAGGGCCCCTCGAAGCTTTCTTT. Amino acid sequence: CASSSKGPLEAFF. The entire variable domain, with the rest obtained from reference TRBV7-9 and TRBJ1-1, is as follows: DTGVSQNPRHKITKRGQNVTFRCDPISEHNRLYWYRQTLGQGPEFLTYFQNEAQLEKSRLLSDRFSAERPKGSFSTLEIQRTEQGDSAMYLCASSSKGPLEAFFGQGTRLTVV.

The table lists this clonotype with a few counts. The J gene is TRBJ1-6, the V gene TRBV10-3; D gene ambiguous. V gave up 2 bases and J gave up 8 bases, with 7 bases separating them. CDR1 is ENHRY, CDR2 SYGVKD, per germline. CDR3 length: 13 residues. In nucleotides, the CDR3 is TGTGCCATCAGTGAGAATAAGGATTCACCCCTCCACTTT. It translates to CAISENKDSPLHF.

CDR3 DNA: TGTGCCAGCAGCCAAGTTTTGCCGGGTGAGCAGTTCTTC. Translation gives CASSQVLPGEQFF. This chain uses TRBV14 with TRBJ2-1; no definite D call. CDR1 and CDR2 from the germline V gene are SGHDN and FVKESK. The length of the CDR3 is 13 residues. V lost 1 base to trimming and J lost 9 bases, with 10 bases between them.

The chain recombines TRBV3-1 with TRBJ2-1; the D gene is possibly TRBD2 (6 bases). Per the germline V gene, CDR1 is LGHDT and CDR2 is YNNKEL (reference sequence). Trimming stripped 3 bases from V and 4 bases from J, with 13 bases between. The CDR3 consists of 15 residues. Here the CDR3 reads CASSQGRLGYNEQFF. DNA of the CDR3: TGTGCCAGCAGCCAGGGAAGACTAGGGTACAATGAGCAGTTCTTC.

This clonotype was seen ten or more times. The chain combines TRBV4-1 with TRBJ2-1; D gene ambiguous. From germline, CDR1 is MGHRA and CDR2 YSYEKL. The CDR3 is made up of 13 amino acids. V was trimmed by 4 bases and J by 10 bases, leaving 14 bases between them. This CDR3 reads CASSPFTAREQFF. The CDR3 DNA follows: TGCGCCAGCAGCCCCTTCACCGCCAGGGAGCAGTTCTTC.

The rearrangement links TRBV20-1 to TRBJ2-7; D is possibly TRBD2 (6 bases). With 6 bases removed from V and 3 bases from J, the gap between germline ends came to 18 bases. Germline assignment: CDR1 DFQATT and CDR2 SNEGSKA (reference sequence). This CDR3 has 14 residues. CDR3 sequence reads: CSALRTGSVYEQYF. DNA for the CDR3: TGCAGTGCCCTTCGCACCGGGAGTGTCTACGAGCAGTACTTC.

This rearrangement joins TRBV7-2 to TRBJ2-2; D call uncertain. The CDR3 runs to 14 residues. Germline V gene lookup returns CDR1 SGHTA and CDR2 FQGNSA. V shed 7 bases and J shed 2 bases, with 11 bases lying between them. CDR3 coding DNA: TGTGCCAGCAACAAGCAGCGCAACACCGGGGAGCTGTTTTTT. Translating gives CASNKQRNTGELFF.

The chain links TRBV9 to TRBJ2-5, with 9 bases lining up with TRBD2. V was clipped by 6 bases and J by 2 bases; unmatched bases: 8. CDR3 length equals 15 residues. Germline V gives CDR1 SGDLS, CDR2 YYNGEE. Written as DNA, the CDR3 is TGTGCCAGCACAGAGGCGGGAGGGCATCAAGAGACCCAGTACTTC. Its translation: CASTEAGGHQETQYF.

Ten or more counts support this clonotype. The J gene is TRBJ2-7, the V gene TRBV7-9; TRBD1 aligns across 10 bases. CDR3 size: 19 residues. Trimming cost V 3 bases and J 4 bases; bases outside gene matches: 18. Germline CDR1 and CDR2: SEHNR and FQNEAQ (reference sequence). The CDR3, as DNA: TGTGCCAGCAGCTTGTCTATCTCCTCCGGGACAGGGGTCTATTACGAGCAGTACTTC. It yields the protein CASSLSISSGTGVYYEQYF.

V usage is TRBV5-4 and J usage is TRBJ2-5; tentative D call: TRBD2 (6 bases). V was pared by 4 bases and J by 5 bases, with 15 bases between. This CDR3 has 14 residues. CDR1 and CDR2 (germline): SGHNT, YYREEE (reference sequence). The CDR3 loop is CASSAPGLSETQYF. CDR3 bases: TGTGCCAGCAGCGCCCCGGGACTGTCGGAGACCCAGTACTTC.

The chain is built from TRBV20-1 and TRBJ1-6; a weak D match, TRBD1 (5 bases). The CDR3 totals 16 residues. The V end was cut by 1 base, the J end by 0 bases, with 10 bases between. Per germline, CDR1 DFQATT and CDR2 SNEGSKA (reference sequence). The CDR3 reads CSARVSGSSYNSPLHF. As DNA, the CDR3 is TGCAGTGCTAGAGTCTCAGGGAGCTCCTATAATTCACCCCTCCACTTT.